A single sample is the source of the 27 T cell receptor beta chains below, sequenced in a study of identical twins (dated by TCRdb to 2015 to 2016). Receptor libraries were prepared by 5' RACE. The data were produced on an Illumina HiSeq 2000. In TCRdb, the public reads were trimmed at Q25 with fastp and aligned with MiXCR, with productive beta chains retained. Rows with a matching CDR3 protein are joined into one entry that keeps the most common DNA and genes. This sample lists more than 600,000 distinct CDR3 sequences; roughly 20% were detected once. Roughly 14% of the sample is in the top ten clones. These data were also reused for a study on T cells expressing NK-cell markers.

Specimen: PBMCs. The receptors derive from a woman younger than 30 in good health.

The rearrangement links TRBV6-2 or TRBV6-3 to TRBJ2-7; no reliable D call. Germline V gene data show CDR1 as MNHEY and CDR2 as SVGEGT. Between the trimmed V and J ends, which lost 0 bases and 7 bases, there was a span of 13 bases. The CDR3 is 14 amino acids. The CDR3: CASSYSNLVREQYF. The CDR3 DNA reads TGTGCCAGCAGTTACTCGAACCTCGTTAGGGAGCAGTACTTC.

This clonotype was found a few times. The chain combines TRBV5-1 with TRBJ2-1, with 8 bases fitting TRBD1. There are 17 residues in the CDR3. The germline V gene encodes CDR1 SGHRS and CDR2 YFSETQ. The V and J ends lost 3 bases and 3 bases, in that order; junction bases with no gene match: 11. CDR3 sequence (DNA): TGCGCCAGCAGCTGGGGACCCGGGACAGGATTCTACAATGAGCAGTTCTTC. This sequence encodes CASSWGPGTGFYNEQFF.

The rearrangement links TRBV4-3 to TRBJ1-2; 7 nucleotides line up with TRBD1. Trimming removed 0 bases from V and 7 bases from J; junction bases left unmatched: 14. Germline-derived CDR1 and CDR2 are LGHNA and YSLEER. CDR3 length equals 17 residues. CDR3 in DNA: TGCGCCAGCAGCCAAGAAGAGGGTTATACAGGGGTAGGTGGCTACACCTTC. Encoded protein: CASSQEEGYTGVGGYTF.

This clonotype was seen a few times. The chain recombines TRBV10-1 with TRBJ2-7; D is uncertain. Trimming cost V 3 bases and J 6 bases, with 15 bases left between them. The CDR3 is made up of 14 amino acids. Germline CDR1 reads WNHNN; CDR2 reads SYGVQD (reference sequence). The DNA for the CDR3 is TGCGCCAGCAGTGATGGTGATCAAGGGCTCGAGCAGTACTTC. Translation: CASSDGDQGLEQYF.

The chain employs TRBV4-2 and TRBJ2-1; a weak D match, TRBD2 (6 bases). This CDR3 contains 13 residues. Trimming shortened V by 3 bases and J by 10 bases, and 13 bases separated the two germline ends. Germline values: CDR1 LGHNA, CDR2 YNFKEQ. The CDR3 bases are TGTGCCAGCAGCCAGCGGGGAGAGAGCGAGCAGTTCTTC. It yields the protein CASSQRGESEQFF.

V and J are TRBV20-1 and TRBJ2-3, with TRBD2 matching over 8 bases. Looked up from germline, CDR1 is DFQATT and CDR2 is SNEGSKA (reference sequence). With 3 bases clipped from V and 4 bases from J, the junction kept 9 bases outside the gene matches. The CDR3 contains 15 residues. CDR3 in amino acids: CSASLNGRAPDTQYF. CDR3 sequence (DNA): TGCAGTGCTAGTCTAAACGGGAGGGCCCCAGATACGCAGTATTTT.

The chain couples TRBV4-3 to TRBJ1-2; TRBD1 might be the D (6 bases). CDR3 length: 16 amino acids. With 0 bases removed from V and 7 bases from J, the gap between germline ends came to 18 bases. Germline-derived CDR1 and CDR2 are LGHNA and YSLEER. The CDR3 DNA is TGCGCCAGCAGCCAAGAAGGCGTACAGGGAAGAGGTGGCTACACCTTC. It yields the protein CASSQEGVQGRGGYTF.

This clonotype was recorded only once. This rearrangement joins TRBV3-1 to TRBJ2-7; D uncertain. The CDR3 contains 14 residues. V was pared by 4 bases and J by 4 bases, with 14 bases between. Germline CDR1 is LGHDT and CDR2 is YNNKEL (reference sequence). In DNA form, the CDR3 reads TGTGCCAGCAGCCTCCAACTCGTCGGGTACGAGCAGTACTTC. Residues: CASSLQLVGYEQYF.

The chain couples TRBV20-1 to TRBJ1-6, with 8 bases lining up with TRBD1. This CDR3 has 15 amino acids. Germline assignment: CDR1 DFQATT and CDR2 SNEGSKA (reference sequence). After removal of 2 bases from V and 10 bases from J, the junction contained 10 bases not matched to a gene. CDR3 sequence: CSARPSRDRSSPLHF. CDR3 DNA sequence: TGCAGTGCTAGACCGAGCCGGGACAGGTCGTCACCCCTCCACTTT.

The rearrangement joins TRBV5-1 to TRBJ2-5, with D unresolved. Germline CDR1 reads SGHRS; CDR2 reads YFSETQ. The CDR3 is made up of 16 amino acids. V lost 3 bases and J 1 base, leaving 16 bases between the germline ends. This CDR3 is CASSSGLGHTQETQYF. The CDR3 DNA follows: TGCGCCAGCAGCTCTGGGCTAGGCCATACCCAAGAGACCCAGTACTTC.

A few counts support this clonotype. V usage is TRBV12-5 and J usage is TRBJ2-1, with a tentative D call TRBD1 (5 bases). V shed 7 bases and J shed 5 bases, with 21 bases lying between them. CDR1 is LGHNT, CDR2 FRNRAP, per germline. This CDR3 contains 16 residues. The CDR3 nucleotides read TGTGCTAGTGCCCGAACGCTCCCGGACACCGACAATGAGCAGTTCTTC. It specifies CASARTLPDTDNEQFF.

The rearrangement links TRBV11-3 to TRBJ2-7; D is perhaps TRBD1 (5 bases). The CDR3 consists of 15 residues. V was shortened by 3 bases and J by 5 bases, with 17 bases between the two germline ends. CDR1 and CDR2 (germline): SGHNT, YENEEA. CDR3 nucleotides: TGTGCCAGCAGCTTCCAGTCATGGCTCAGGGACGAGCAGTACTTC. It encodes CASSFQSWLRDEQYF.

This chain connects TRBV7-2 to TRBJ2-3, with D hard to call. Germline V gene data show CDR1 as SGHTA and CDR2 as FQGNSA. V was clipped by 2 bases and J by 0 bases, with 6 bases between them. This CDR3 comprises 14 residues. DNA of the CDR3: TGTGCCAGCAGCTTAAGAGTCAGCACAGATACGCAGTATTTT. As protein: CASSLRVSTDTQYF.

The CDR3 loop is CSVGTGEQYF. The CDR3 DNA reads as TGCAGCGTGGGGACAGGAGAGCAGTACTTC. The chain is built from TRBV29-1 and TRBJ2-7; 8 nucleotides align to TRBD1. This CDR3 is 10 amino acids long. Germline loops: CDR1 SQVTM, CDR2 ANQGSEA. Germline trimming cut 6 bases from V and 7 bases from J; bases unmatched to any gene: 2.

This clonotype was seen a few times. The genes are TRBV24-1 and TRBJ1-2; 7 bases map to TRBD1. This CDR3 spans 14 amino acids. The germline gives CDR1 KGHDR, CDR2 SFDVKD. Trimming at V came to 3 bases and at J to 0 bases, leaving 0 bases not matched to a gene. CDR3 bases: TGTGCCACCAGTGATGACAGGGCTAACTATGGCTACACCTTC. Protein: CATSDDRANYGYTF.

Ten or more counts support this clonotype. V usage is TRBV12-3 or TRBV12-4 and J usage is TRBJ2-3; D gene uncertain. V lost 5 bases and J 0 bases, leaving 6 bases between the germline ends. The CDR3 has 13 amino acids. The CDR3 loop reads CASSQISTDTQYF. CDR3 DNA: TGTGCCAGCAGTCAAATAAGCACAGATACGCAGTATTTT.

The rearrangement joins TRBV12-3 or TRBV12-4 to TRBJ2-1, with 11 bases identical to TRBD2. The junction had 7 bases not matched to a gene; V was cut back by 4 bases and J by 5 bases. This CDR3 comprises 16 residues. The CDR3 sequence is CASSWLAGGPDNEQFF. Here the CDR3 DNA reads TGTGCCAGCAGTTGGTTAGCGGGAGGGCCAGACAATGAGCAGTTCTTC.

The genes are TRBV12-3 or TRBV12-4 and TRBJ1-4; no reliable D call. The length of the CDR3 is 13 residues. V was clipped by 6 bases and J by 8 bases, with 13 bases between them. CDR3 sequence: CASRRDTYEKLFF. The CDR3 bases are TGTGCCAGCAGGAGGGATACCTACGAAAAACTGTTTTTT.

This clonotype was picked up a small number of times. J is TRBJ2-3 and V is TRBV7-8, with a possible D match to TRBD2 (5 bases). The CDR3 runs 14 residues. Between the trimmed V and J ends, which lost 5 bases and 6 bases, there was a span of 15 bases. Germline V CDR1 and CDR2: SGHVS, FQNEAQ. The CDR3 coding sequence is TGTGCCAGCAGCCCGGTGGACTGGGCGGATACGCAGTATTTT. Protein: CASSPVDWADTQYF.

V and J are TRBV6-1 and TRBJ1-5; tentative D call: TRBD1 (6 bases). Germline lookup yields CDR1 MNHNS and CDR2 SASEGT. The CDR3 extends over 17 amino acids. Deletions cut 3 bases from V and 4 bases from J, with 19 bases between. The CDR3, as DNA: TGTGCCAGCAGTGATGGAACCCGCATCACAGGGAATCAGCCCCAGCATTTT. Encoded protein: CASSDGTRITGNQPQHF.

The V call is TRBV18, the J call TRBJ2-7; D is unresolved. The V gene lost 3 bases and the J gene lost 6 bases, with 12 bases spanning the gap. Germline V gene sequence: CDR1 KGHSH, CDR2 LQKENI. This CDR3 comprises 13 residues. CDR3 protein: CASSPTPRAEQYF. The CDR3 DNA follows: TGTGCCAGCTCACCTACCCCTCGGGCCGAGCAGTACTTC.

The chain recombines TRBV15 with TRBJ2-1; D ambiguous. CDR3 size: 15 residues. Germline assignment: CDR1 LNHNV and CDR2 YYDKDF (reference sequence). V was pared by 1 base and J by 3 bases, with 10 bases between. The DNA for the CDR3 is TGTGCCACCAGCAGAGGAAGGCCTAGCTACAATGAGCAGTTCTTC. As protein: CATSRGRPSYNEQFF.

This clonotype has only one observation. J is TRBJ2-3 and V is TRBV9, with D possibly being TRBD2 (5 bases). The ends were cut back, 4 bases at V and 5 bases at J, with 17 bases in the middle. The CDR3 runs to 15 residues. CDR1 is SGDLS and CDR2 is YYNGEE in the germline V gene. The CDR3 nucleotides are TGTGCCAGCAGCTCCCCCACCGGGATCGAAGATACGCAGTATTTT. This encodes CASSSPTGIEDTQYF. The complete variable domain, with remaining parts taken from reference TRBV9 and TRBJ2-3, reads DSGVTQTPKHLITATGQRVTLRCSPRSGDLSVYWYQQSLDQGLQFLIQYYNGEERAKGNILERFSAQQFPDLHSELNLSSLELGDSALYFCASSSPTGIEDTQYFGPGTRLTVL.

In this sample, this clonotype turned up a few times. CDR3 in amino acids: CASSLVGSGFAGELFF. The CDR3 DNA sequence: TGTGCCAGCAGCTTAGTTGGTTCAGGGTTCGCCGGGGAGCTGTTTTTT. The chain carries TRBV7-2 and TRBJ2-2, with TRBD1 as a possible D gene (5 bases). The V and J ends lost 1 base and 6 bases respectively, with 15 bases between them. Per germline, CDR1 SGHTA and CDR2 FQGNSA. The length of the CDR3 is 16 residues. The full variable domain, rest sourced from reference TRBV7-2 and TRBJ2-2, is GAGVSQSPSNKVTEKGKDVELRCDPISGHTALYWYRQSLGQGLEFLIYFQGNSAPDKSGLPSDRFSAERTGGSVSTLTIQRTQQEDSAVYLCASSLVGSGFAGELFFGEGSRLTVL.

This clonotype was detected ten times or more. The chain links TRBV20-1 to TRBJ1-1; 11 nucleotides agree with TRBD1. Per the germline V gene, CDR1 is DFQATT and CDR2 is SNEGSKA (reference sequence). CDR3 length equals 15 residues. Trimming took 5 bases from V and 4 from J; bases not matched to a gene: 9. CDR3 DNA: TGCAGTGCTTCACGGGACAGGGGGTATCGCACTGAAGCTTTCTTT. Amino acid sequence: CSASRDRGYRTEAFF.

V usage is TRBV6-5 and J usage is TRBJ2-5, with unresolved D. The CDR3 is 17 residues long. Germline V gene lookup returns CDR1 MNHEY and CDR2 SVGAGI. V was pared by 2 bases and J by 3 bases, with 19 bases between. CDR3 residues: CASSYRVGGPRKETQYF. CDR3 coding DNA: TGTGCCAGCAGTTACAGGGTAGGCGGTCCCCGTAAAGAGACCCAGTACTTC.

This clonotype was found many times. This rearrangement joins TRBV20-1 to TRBJ2-1; no definite D call. The CDR3 sequence is 16 residues long. V lost 1 base, J lost 3 bases, and 16 bases lay in between. Germline CDR1 is DFQATT and CDR2 is SNEGSKA (reference sequence). CDR3 region: CSARARVERIYNEQFF. CDR3 nucleotide sequence: TGCAGTGCTAGAGCACGGGTAGAGAGGATCTACAATGAGCAGTTCTTC.